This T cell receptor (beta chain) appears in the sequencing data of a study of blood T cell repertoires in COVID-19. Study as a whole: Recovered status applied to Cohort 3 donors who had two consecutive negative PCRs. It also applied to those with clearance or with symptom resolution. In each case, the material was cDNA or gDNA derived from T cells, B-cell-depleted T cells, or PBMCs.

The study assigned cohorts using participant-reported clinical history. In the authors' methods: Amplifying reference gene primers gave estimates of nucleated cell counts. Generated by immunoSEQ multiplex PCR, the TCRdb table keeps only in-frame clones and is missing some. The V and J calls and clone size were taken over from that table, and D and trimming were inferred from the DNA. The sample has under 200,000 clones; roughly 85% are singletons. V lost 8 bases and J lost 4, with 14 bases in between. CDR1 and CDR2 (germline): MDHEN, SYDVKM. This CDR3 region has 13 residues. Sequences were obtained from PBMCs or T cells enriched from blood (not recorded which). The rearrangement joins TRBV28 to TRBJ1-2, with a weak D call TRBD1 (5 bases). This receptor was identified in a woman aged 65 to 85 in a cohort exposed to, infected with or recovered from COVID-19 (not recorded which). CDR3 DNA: TGTGCCAGCGGCGTGCAGGGTTTCTATGGCTACACCTTC. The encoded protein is CASGVQGFYGYTF.